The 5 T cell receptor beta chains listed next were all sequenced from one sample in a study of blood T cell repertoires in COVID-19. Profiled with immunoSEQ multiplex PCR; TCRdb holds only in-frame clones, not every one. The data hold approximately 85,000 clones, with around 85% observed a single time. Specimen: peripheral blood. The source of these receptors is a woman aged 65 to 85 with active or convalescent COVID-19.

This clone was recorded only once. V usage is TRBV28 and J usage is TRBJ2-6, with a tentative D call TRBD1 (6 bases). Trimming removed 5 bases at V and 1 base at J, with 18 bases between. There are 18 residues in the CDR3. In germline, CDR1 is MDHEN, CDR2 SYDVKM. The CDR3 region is CASSPYSGTLSGANVLTF. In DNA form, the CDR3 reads TGTGCCAGCAGTCCCTATTCCGGGACACTTTCTGGGGCCAACGTCCTGACTTTC.

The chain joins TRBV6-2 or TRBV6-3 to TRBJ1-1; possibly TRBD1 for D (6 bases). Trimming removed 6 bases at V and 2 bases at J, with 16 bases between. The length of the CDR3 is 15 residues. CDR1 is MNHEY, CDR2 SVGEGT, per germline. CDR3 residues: CASSPARTANTEAFF. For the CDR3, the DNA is TGTGCCAGCAGCCCCGCCCGGACAGCTAACACTGAAGCTTTCTTT.

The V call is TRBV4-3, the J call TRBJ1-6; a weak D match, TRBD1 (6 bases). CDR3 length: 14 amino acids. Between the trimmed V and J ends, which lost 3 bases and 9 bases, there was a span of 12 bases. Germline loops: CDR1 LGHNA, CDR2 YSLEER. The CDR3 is CASSQGRGGSPLHF. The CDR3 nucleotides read TGCGCCAGCAGCCAGGGCAGGGGCGGTTCACCCCTCCACTTT.

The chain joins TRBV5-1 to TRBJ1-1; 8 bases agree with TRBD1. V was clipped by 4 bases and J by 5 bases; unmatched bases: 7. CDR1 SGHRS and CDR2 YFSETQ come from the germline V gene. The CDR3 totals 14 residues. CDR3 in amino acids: CASSRPGGETEAFF. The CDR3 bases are TGCGCCAGCAGCCGCCCAGGGGGCGAAACTGAAGCTTTCTTT.

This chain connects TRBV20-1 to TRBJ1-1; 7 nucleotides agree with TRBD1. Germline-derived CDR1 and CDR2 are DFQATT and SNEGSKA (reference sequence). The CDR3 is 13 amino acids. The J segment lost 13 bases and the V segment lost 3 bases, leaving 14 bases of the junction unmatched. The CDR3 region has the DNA TGCAGTGCTAGTCCCGGACAGGACGGGAATGGTTTCTTT. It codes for CSASPGQDGNGFF.